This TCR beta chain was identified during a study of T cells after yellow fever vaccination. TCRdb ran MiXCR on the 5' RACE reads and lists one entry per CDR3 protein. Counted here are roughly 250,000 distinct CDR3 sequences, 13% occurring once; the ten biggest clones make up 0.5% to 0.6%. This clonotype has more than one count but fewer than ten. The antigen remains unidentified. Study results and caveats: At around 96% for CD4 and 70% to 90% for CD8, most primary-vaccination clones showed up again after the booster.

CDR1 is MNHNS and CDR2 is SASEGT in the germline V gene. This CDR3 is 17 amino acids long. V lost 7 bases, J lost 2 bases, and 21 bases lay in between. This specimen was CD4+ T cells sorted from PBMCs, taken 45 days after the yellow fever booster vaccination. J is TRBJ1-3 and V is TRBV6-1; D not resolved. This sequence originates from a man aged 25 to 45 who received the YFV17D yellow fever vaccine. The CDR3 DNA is TGTGCCAGCACTGCAGGTCAACACTACGGTACTGGAAACACCATATATTTT. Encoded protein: CASTAGQHYGTGNTIYF.